The sequence of this TCR beta chain was determined in a study of blood T cell repertoires in COVID-19. Study in general: Whether acute or convalescent, the COVID-19 samples came from the United States, Italy and Spain. Nucleic acid was either cDNA or gDNA, and it came from T cells, B-cell-depleted T cells, or PBMCs.

Authors' analysis steps: Scientists estimated how many nucleated cells there were by amplifying reference gene primers. Produced via immunoSEQ multiplex PCR; TCRdb's table is partial and in-frame only. D and trimming were read from the DNA, whereas the V and J calls and clone size are those reported in that table. The sample includes 290,000 or so clones, 85% seen only once; the top ten take around 5.5%. The CDR3 covers 15 residues. After removal of 5 bases from V and 7 bases from J, the junction contained 7 bases not matched to a gene. Germline CDR1 reads SGHAT; CDR2 reads FQNNGV. Sequencing was done on a sample of peripheral blood. The chain joins TRBV11-2 to TRBJ2-1; TRBD2 agrees at 11 bases. The receptor was derived from a man aged 45-60 years with active or convalescent COVID-19. The CDR3: CASSPISGRGNEQFF. The DNA of the CDR3 is TGTGCCAGCAGCCCGATTAGCGGGAGGGGTAATGAGCAGTTCTTC. The entire variable domain, with the rest obtained from reference TRBV11-2 and TRBJ2-1, is as follows: EAGVAQSPRYKIIEKRQSVAFWCNPISGHATLYWYQQILGQGPKLLIQFQNNGVVDDSQLPKDRFSAERLKGVDSTLKIQPAKLEDSAVYLCASSPISGRGNEQFFGPGTRLTVL.